The sequence of this T cell receptor beta chain was determined in a study of molecular identifiers for immune sequencing clone quantification (dated by TCRdb to the late 2010s). Study-wide context: For a replicate experiment, RNA from roughly 20,000 or 100,000 naive CD8 T cells was divided into five aliquots, and four of the five aliquots were sequenced. The study was a methods study using CD8 T cells to benchmark molecular-identifier clustering-based TCR repertoire sequencing (MIDCIRS) and TCR RNA copy counting.

This clonotype has a handful of counts. Its recognized antigen is unknown. Base quality data are lacking; no much larger clone is found one base away. CDR1 and CDR2, looked up from the germline V gene (reference sequence), are MNHEY and SMNVEV. Including the terminal cysteine and phenylalanine, the CDR3 comprises 17 residues. Here the CDR3 DNA is all that survives: 51 bases in frame from base 1. V is pruned by 5 bases and J by 5 bases, leaving 13 bases of the junction without a gene match. Naive CD8 T cell libraries were made from around 18,000 to 910,000 sorted cells using 10%, 30% or 50% of purified RNA. Naive CD8 T cells, defined as CD8+CD4-CCR7+CD45RA+, were FACS-sorted into RLT Plus buffer on a BD FACSAria II. To test detection sensitivity, Jurkat RNA equal to ten TCR copies was added to samples of about 19,000-1,100,000 naive CD8 T cells. Enrichment of CD8 T cells was done with RosetteSep CD8+ T Cell Enrichment Cocktail plus Ficoll-Paque, and ACK red cell lysis came afterward.

Libraries were constructed by PCR. Sequencing relied on an Illumina HiSeq 4000. Bulk TCR libraries were made following a previously described method, with the TCR primers given in Table S5. The Qiagen AllPrep DNA/RNA kit was used to purify total RNA. Reads from multiple sequencing runs of the same library were pooled before analysis. The paper's data handling went like this. Reads were retained only if the reads had an exact TCR constant sequence, and the retained reads were trimmed to 150 nt and grouped according to their 12-nt molecular barcodes. Reads inside each barcode group were sub-clustered using a 15% Levenshtein threshold, and a quality-weighted consensus sequence was constructed for each RNA molecule. Non-functional sequences were removed, as were lower-count sequences one edit away from another. On the basis of fitting two negative binomial distributions, barcode sub-clusters with fewer than 20% of the maximum read count were discarded. TCRdb took the public reads, trimmed them with fastp at Q25, ran MiXCR for clone calling and kept in-frame beta chains. Every CDR3 protein is listed once, alongside the most common genes and DNA of its rows. The V and J calls and clone size come from TCRdb's table, not from the authors' own analysis. In all, the sample holds over 55,000 distinct CDR3 sequences, and around 17% of those were seen once. Of the sample, around 1.6% falls within the top ten clones.

General findings and caveats noted by the study authors: Naive libraries contained spiked-in Jurkat TCR RNA (approximately nine copies' worth), which is not part of the donor repertoire. The sizes of highly expanded clones could end up underestimated when identical TCR molecules share a barcode. In CMV-specific effector cells, clones with more than 20 RNA copies contained over 98% of molecules, whereas in naive cells such clones contained under 1% of molecules. Without barcode sub-clustering, chimeric consensus sequences inflated TCR diversity; chimeras reached as high as 47%. Modeling estimated about three recovered TCR RNA copies per cell, compared with 9.5 to 10 by digital PCR, which implies roughly 30% capture efficiency. A single cell's worth of spiked-in Jurkat TCR RNA was reported detectable even among one million naive CD8 T cells.

The receptor was derived from a human donor in good health. Some libraries in this study had Jurkat cell RNA spiked in. The sequence links TRBV27 to TRBJ2-5; 11 middle bases align to TRBD2. What was sequenced was naive CD8+ T cells from blood, with Jurkat cell RNA spiked in. This sample's cell subset or site label indicates: FACS-sorted CD8+CD4-CCR7+CD45RA+ naive T cells. The sequenced DNA: TGTGCCAGCAGTCCCCGAGTAGCGGGAGGGCCGGGGGAGACCCAGTACTTC. This codes for CASSPRVAGGPGETQYF.